This T cell receptor (beta chain) comes out of a study of shared clonotypes between healthy human individuals. Background on the study: The plates for each donor numbered three CD4 naive, three CD4 memory, two CD8 naive and one CD8 memory.

Repertoires were generated with immunoSEQ multiplex PCR, while TCRdb's copy carries only in-frame clones and drops some. The table has 2 million to 3 million clones, approximately 93% seen once. The study's findings and limits: Exclusively blood specimens were collected; tissue repertoires likely differ. Rarefaction curves obtained for sorted subsets showed sequencing incomplete despite large depth.

About this clone itself: Its antigen is not known.

This TCR was sampled from a man between 18 and 35 years old in good health. Some clones in this sample may be carry-over from other donors' samples. Sequencing was carried out using naive CD4+ T cells from PBMCs. The subset here: CD45RA+ positively selected.

The CDR3 DNA sequence: TGTGCCAGCAGTGTTACCACCGTCAATGAGCAGTTCTTC. Translating it yields CASSVTTVNEQFF. This sequence joins TRBV2 and TRBJ2-1; D is ambiguous. V lost 4 bases to trimming and J lost 6 bases, with 10 bases between them. Germline V gene sequence: CDR1 SNHLY, CDR2 FYNNEI. This CDR3 has 13 amino acids.